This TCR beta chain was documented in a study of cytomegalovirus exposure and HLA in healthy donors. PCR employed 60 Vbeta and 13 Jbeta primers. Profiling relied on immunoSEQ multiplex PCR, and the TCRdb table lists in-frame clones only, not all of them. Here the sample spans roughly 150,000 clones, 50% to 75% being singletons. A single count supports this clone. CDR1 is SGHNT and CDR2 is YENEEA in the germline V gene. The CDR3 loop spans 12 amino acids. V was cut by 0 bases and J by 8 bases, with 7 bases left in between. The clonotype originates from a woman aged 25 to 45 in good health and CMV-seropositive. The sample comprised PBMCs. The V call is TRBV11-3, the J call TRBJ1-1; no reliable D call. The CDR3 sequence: CASSLDPAEAFF. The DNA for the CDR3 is TGTGCCAGCAGCTTAGATCCCGCGGAAGCTTTCTTT.